These T cell receptor beta chains were read from a single sample in a study of cytomegalovirus exposure and HLA in healthy donors. Sequencing used immunoSEQ multiplex PCR; TCRdb keeps in-frame clones, though not all of them. This sample has about 170,000 clones, with almost 80% found just once. Sequencing was done on a sample of PBMCs. The receptors originated from a woman in her forties or fifties in good health and CMV-seropositive. The CDR3 runs from the conserved cysteine through the conserved F or W. The D gene is left open where the match is weak. Not all rows give a size; the values are once, few, many and, for expanded clones, a class.

CDR3aa: CASSQGGAPETQYF
CDR3nt: TGTGCCAGCAGCCAAGGTGGGGCCCCGGAGACCCAGTACTTC
abundance: -
j_gene: TRBJ2-5
v_gene: TRBV14
d_gene: -

CDR3aa: CASSDRGPPYEQYF
CDR3nt: TGTGCCAGCAGTGACAGGGGTCCCCCCTACGAGCAGTACTTC
abundance: -
j_gene: TRBJ2-7
v_gene: TRBV2
d_gene: -

CDR3aa: CASSLERGSEYEQYF
CDR3nt: TGTGCCAGCAGCTTAGAAAGGGGGAGCGAATACGAGCAGTACTTC
abundance: once
j_gene: TRBJ2-7
v_gene: TRBV7-6
d_gene: -

CDR3aa: CATSRQGTGNSPLHF
CDR3nt: TGTGCCACCAGCAGACAAGGGACAGGGAATTCACCCCTCCACTTT
abundance: -
j_gene: TRBJ1-6
v_gene: TRBV15
d_gene: TRBD1

CDR3aa: CASSENTGGLETQYF
CDR3nt: TGTGCCAGCAGTGAAAATACAGGGGGCTTAGAGACCCAGTACTTC
abundance: -
j_gene: TRBJ2-5
v_gene: TRBV2
d_gene: TRBD1

CDR3aa: CASSQEEGAYGYTF
CDR3nt: TGCGCCAGCAGCCAGGAAGAGGGGGCCTATGGCTACACCTTC
abundance: -
j_gene: TRBJ1-2
v_gene: TRBV4-1
d_gene: TRBD1

CDR3aa: CASSGLATSYEQYF
CDR3nt: TGTGCCAGTTCCGGACTAGCGACTTCCTACGAGCAGTACTTC
abundance: -
j_gene: TRBJ2-7
v_gene: TRBV5-6
d_gene: TRBD2

CDR3aa: CATRPDRTGQPQHF
CDR3nt: TGTGCCACCCGGCCAGACAGGACCGGTCAGCCCCAGCATTTT
abundance: few
j_gene: TRBJ1-5
v_gene: TRBV10-3
d_gene: -

CDR3aa: CASSDKKQGSYEQYF
CDR3nt: TGTGCCAGTAGTGATAAGAAACAGGGGTCCTACGAGCAGTACTTC
abundance: -
j_gene: TRBJ2-7
v_gene: TRBV19
d_gene: TRBD1

CDR3aa: CASSPFWNRDRGRTGSPGNQPQHF
CDR3nt: TGTGCCAGTAGTCCTTTTTGGAACCGGGACAGGGGGCGCACGGGGTCTCCGGGCAATCAGCCCCAGCATTTT
abundance: once
j_gene: TRBJ1-5
v_gene: TRBV19
d_gene: TRBD1

CDR3aa: CASSLVTLANNEQFF
CDR3nt: TGCGCCAGCAGCTTGGTGACTCTAGCCAACAATGAGCAGTTCTTC
abundance: -
j_gene: TRBJ2-1
v_gene: TRBV5-1
d_gene: -

CDR3aa: CASSLAGGMSTDTQYF
CDR3nt: TGTGCCAGCAGCTTAGCCGGGGGGATGAGCACAGATACGCAGTATTTT
abundance: -
j_gene: TRBJ2-3
v_gene: TRBV7-6
d_gene: TRBD2

CDR3aa: CASSLARRLRENTEAFF
CDR3nt: TGCGCCAGCAGCTTGGCTCGCCGACTCCGGGAGAACACTGAAGCTTTCTTT
abundance: -
j_gene: TRBJ1-1
v_gene: TRBV5-1
d_gene: -

CDR3aa: CASSFRPSPLAGEQYF
CDR3nt: TGTGCCAGCAGTTTCCGACCGAGTCCCCTGGCGGGCGAGCAGTACTTC
abundance: -
j_gene: TRBJ2-7
v_gene: TRBV27
d_gene: -

CDR3aa: CASSEEGTTKQYF
CDR3nt: TGTGCCAGCAGTGAAGAGGGGACTACGAAGCAGTACTTC
abundance: -
j_gene: TRBJ2-7
v_gene: TRBV6-1
d_gene: TRBD2

CDR3aa: CASSQDPRGGARDTQYF
CDR3nt: TGCGCCAGCAGCCAAGACCCCCGCGGGGGGGCCAGAGATACGCAGTATTTT
abundance: -
j_gene: TRBJ2-3
v_gene: TRBV4-1
d_gene: TRBD2

CDR3aa: CASSAGTSGGDEQFF
CDR3nt: TGCGCCAGCAGCGCCGGGACTAGCGGGGGGGACGAGCAGTTCTTC
abundance: -
j_gene: TRBJ2-1
v_gene: TRBV5-1
d_gene: TRBD2

CDR3aa: CASSLTHGAGQGGQPQHF
CDR3nt: TGTGCCAGCAGCTTAACCCACGGAGCTGGACAGGGGGGTCAGCCCCAGCATTTT
abundance: -
j_gene: TRBJ1-5
v_gene: TRBV5-5
d_gene: TRBD1

CDR3aa: CASSGRGIGSNQPQHF
CDR3nt: TGTGCCAGTAGTGGTCGGGGGATTGGGAGCAATCAGCCCCAGCATTTT
abundance: -
j_gene: TRBJ1-5
v_gene: TRBV19
d_gene: -

CDR3aa: CASSVSGDGYNEQFF
CDR3nt: TGTGCCAGCAGCGTTTCGGGAGATGGCTACAATGAGCAGTTCTTC
abundance: -
j_gene: TRBJ2-1
v_gene: TRBV9
d_gene: -

CDR3aa: CASAPDRDEQFF
CDR3nt: TGTGCCAGCGCCCCCGACAGGGATGAGCAGTTCTTC
abundance: few
j_gene: TRBJ2-1
v_gene: TRBV6-6
d_gene: TRBD1

CDR3aa: CASSPSHAGQDTQYF
CDR3nt: TGTGCCAGCAGTCCGTCGCATGCTGGACAAGATACGCAGTATTTT
abundance: -
j_gene: TRBJ2-3
v_gene: TRBV28
d_gene: -

CDR3aa: CASSSGTGRGSNQPQHF
CDR3nt: TGTGCCAGCAGTTCGGGGACAGGGCGGGGGAGCAATCAGCCCCAGCATTTT
abundance: -
j_gene: TRBJ1-5
v_gene: TRBV28
d_gene: TRBD1

CDR3aa: CASSLASGIGTDTQYF
CDR3nt: TGTGCCAGCAGCTTAGCCTCGGGTATTGGCACAGATACGCAGTATTTT
abundance: -
j_gene: TRBJ2-3
v_gene: TRBV7-9
d_gene: -

CDR3aa: CASSQSRDSNQPQHF
CDR3nt: TGCGCCAGCAGCCAATCACGGGATAGCAATCAGCCCCAGCATTTT
abundance: -
j_gene: TRBJ1-5
v_gene: TRBV4-1
d_gene: -

CDR3aa: CASSEQGFNEKLFF
CDR3nt: TGCGCCAGCAGTGAACAGGGGTTTAATGAAAAACTGTTTTTT
abundance: -
j_gene: TRBJ1-4
v_gene: TRBV5-1
d_gene: TRBD1

CDR3aa: CAISWGPQETQYF
CDR3nt: TGTGCCATCAGTTGGGGCCCCCAAGAGACCCAGTACTTC
abundance: -
j_gene: TRBJ2-5
v_gene: TRBV10-3
d_gene: -

CDR3aa: CASSLRTSGIGSTGELFF
CDR3nt: TGTGCCAGCAGCTTACGGACTAGCGGGATCGGTAGCACCGGGGAGCTGTTTTTT
abundance: few
j_gene: TRBJ2-2
v_gene: TRBV11-2
d_gene: TRBD2

CDR3aa: CASSRLAADTQYF
CDR3nt: TGTGCCAGCTCACGACTAGCCGCAGATACGCAGTATTTT
abundance: -
j_gene: TRBJ2-3
v_gene: TRBV18
d_gene: TRBD2

CDR3aa: CASSQQVEASSTDTQYF
CDR3nt: TGCGCCAGCAGCCAACAGGTCGAAGCCTCTAGCACAGATACGCAGTATTTT
abundance: -
j_gene: TRBJ2-3
v_gene: TRBV4-3
d_gene: -

CDR3aa: CASIRQGSGSGYTF
CDR3nt: TGTGCCAGTATAAGACAGGGGAGTGGGTCTGGCTACACCTTC
abundance: -
j_gene: TRBJ1-2
v_gene: TRBV19
d_gene: TRBD1

CDR3aa: CASSIQGNTEAFF
CDR3nt: TGTGCCAGCAGCATTCAGGGGAACACTGAAGCTTTCTTT
abundance: -
j_gene: TRBJ1-1
v_gene: TRBV13
d_gene: -

CDR3aa: CASSLRTNSYEQYF
CDR3nt: TGTGCCAGTAGTCTCCGGACTAATTCCTACGAGCAGTACTTC
abundance: -
j_gene: TRBJ2-7
v_gene: TRBV19
d_gene: -

CDR3aa: CASSEKGAGSNQPQHF
CDR3nt: TGTGCCAGCAGTGAAAAGGGGGCGGGTAGCAATCAGCCCCAGCATTTT
abundance: -
j_gene: TRBJ1-5
v_gene: TRBV2
d_gene: TRBD1

CDR3aa: CAWRPSRTGDGYTF
CDR3nt: TGTGCCTGGAGACCGAGCCGGACAGGGGACGGCTACACCTTC
abundance: -
j_gene: TRBJ1-2
v_gene: TRBV30
d_gene: TRBD1

CDR3aa: CASSHLGQNDRSQYF
CDR3nt: TGCGCCAGCAGCCACCTAGGACAGAACGACCGCTCGCAGTATTTT
abundance: -
j_gene: TRBJ2-3
v_gene: TRBV4-1
d_gene: -

CDR3aa: CATSSGGRGQGDGEKLFF
CDR3nt: TGTGCCACCAGCTCGGGTGGCCGAGGACAGGGGGATGGTGAAAAACTGTTTTTT
abundance: -
j_gene: TRBJ1-4
v_gene: TRBV15
d_gene: TRBD1

CDR3aa: CAISEMSSGANVLTF
CDR3nt: TGTGCCATCAGTGAGATGAGCTCTGGGGCCAACGTCCTGACTTTC
abundance: -
j_gene: TRBJ2-6
v_gene: TRBV10-3
d_gene: -

CDR3aa: CASSFLGALGHF
CDR3nt: TGTGCCAGCAGTTTCCTGGGGGCGCTAGGTCATTTT
abundance: -
j_gene: TRBJ1-5
v_gene: TRBV28
d_gene: -

CDR3aa: CASNGRGEEYGYTF
CDR3nt: TGTGCCAGCAACGGTCGAGGGGAGGAATATGGCTACACCTTC
abundance: -
j_gene: TRBJ1-2
v_gene: TRBV9
d_gene: -

CDR3aa: CASSPSPSGDYGYTF
CDR3nt: TGTGCCAGCTCACCAAGCCCCTCCGGAGACTATGGCTACACCTTC
abundance: -
j_gene: TRBJ1-2
v_gene: TRBV18
d_gene: -

CDR3aa: CASSPRQGTNEKLFF
CDR3nt: TGCGCCAGCAGCCCCAGACAGGGAACTAATGAAAAACTGTTTTTT
abundance: -
j_gene: TRBJ1-4
v_gene: TRBV5-1
d_gene: TRBD1

CDR3aa: CASSSRVNYQPQHF
CDR3nt: TGTGCCAGCAGTTCCCGGGTTAATTATCAGCCCCAGCATTTT
abundance: -
j_gene: TRBJ1-5
v_gene: TRBV27
d_gene: -

CDR3aa: CASSVARRDYGYTF
CDR3nt: TGTGCCAGCAGTGTGGCGCGCAGGGACTATGGCTACACCTTC
abundance: once
j_gene: TRBJ1-2
v_gene: TRBV6-1
d_gene: -

CDR3aa: CSVDLSQDMNTEAFF
CDR3nt: TGCAGCGTTGATTTGTCTCAGGATATGAACACTGAAGCTTTCTTT
abundance: -
j_gene: TRBJ1-1
v_gene: TRBV29-1
d_gene: -

CDR3aa: CASSTLAGATDTQYF
CDR3nt: TGTGCCAGCAGCACACTAGCGGGGGCCACAGATACGCAGTATTTT
abundance: -
j_gene: TRBJ2-3
v_gene: TRBV28
d_gene: TRBD2

CDR3aa: CATSRGQDRVAFF
CDR3nt: TGTGCCACCAGCAGAGGCCAGGACAGGGTAGCTTTCTTT
abundance: -
j_gene: TRBJ1-1
v_gene: TRBV15
d_gene: TRBD1

CDR3aa: CASSLGPLDSYNEQFF
CDR3nt: TGTGCCAGCAGCTTAGGGCCCCTAGATTCCTACAATGAGCAGTTCTTC
abundance: -
j_gene: TRBJ2-1
v_gene: TRBV7-2
d_gene: -

CDR3aa: CASSLGDSPPGPQYF
CDR3nt: TGTGCCAGCAGCTTAGGGGACAGCCCCCCGGGGCCGCAGTATTTT
abundance: -
j_gene: TRBJ2-3
v_gene: TRBV7-6
d_gene: TRBD1

CDR3aa: CASRTTGYTYEQYF
CDR3nt: TGTGCCAGCAGAACCACGGGGTATACCTACGAGCAGTACTTC
abundance: -
j_gene: TRBJ2-7
v_gene: TRBV6-5
d_gene: -

CDR3aa: CASSQGPGDSNQPQHF
CDR3nt: TGCGCCAGCAGCCAAGGTCCGGGGGATAGCAATCAGCCCCAGCATTTT
abundance: once
j_gene: TRBJ1-5
v_gene: TRBV4-1
d_gene: -

CDR3aa: CASSSGTGTGLAGANVLTF
CDR3nt: TGTGCCAGCAGCTCCGGGACAGGGACAGGTCTGGCCGGGGCCAACGTCCTGACTTTC
abundance: -
j_gene: TRBJ2-6
v_gene: TRBV7-6
d_gene: TRBD1

CDR3aa: CASGGSMYNEQFF
CDR3nt: TGTGCCAGTGGGGGCAGTATGTACAATGAGCAGTTCTTC
abundance: -
j_gene: TRBJ2-1
v_gene: TRBV19
d_gene: -

CDR3aa: CASTAPSVGDTQYF
CDR3nt: TGTGCCAGCACCGCACCTAGCGTGGGAGATACGCAGTATTTT
abundance: -
j_gene: TRBJ2-3
v_gene: TRBV2
d_gene: -